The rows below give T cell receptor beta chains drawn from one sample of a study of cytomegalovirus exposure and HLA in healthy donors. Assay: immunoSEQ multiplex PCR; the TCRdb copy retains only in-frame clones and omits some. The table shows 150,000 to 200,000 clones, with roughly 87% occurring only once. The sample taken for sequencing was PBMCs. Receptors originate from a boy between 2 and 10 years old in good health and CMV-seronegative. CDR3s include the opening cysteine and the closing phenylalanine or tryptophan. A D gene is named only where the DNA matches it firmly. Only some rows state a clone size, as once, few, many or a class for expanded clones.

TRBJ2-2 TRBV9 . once CASSARGSNTGELFF TGTGCCAGCAGCGCCCGGGGGAGCAACACCGGGGAGCTGTTTTTT
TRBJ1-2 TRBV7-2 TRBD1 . CASSNDPGQGRGYTF TGTGCCAGCAGCAACGATCCGGGACAGGGCCGAGGCTACACCTTC
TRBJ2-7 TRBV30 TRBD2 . CAWSVKAGGPGEQYF TGTGCCTGGAGTGTAAAAGCGGGAGGGCCGGGCGAGCAGTACTTC
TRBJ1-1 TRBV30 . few CAWSVGDTEAFF TGTGCCTGGAGTGTCGGGGACACTGAAGCTTTCTTT
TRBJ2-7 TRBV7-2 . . CASSSSRGSSYEQYF TGTGCCAGCAGCTCATCCAGGGGAAGCAGCTACGAGCAGTACTTC
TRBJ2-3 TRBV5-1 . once CASSLVAGLTADTQYF TGCGCCAGCAGCTTGGTGGCGGGCCTGACGGCAGATACGCAGTATTTT
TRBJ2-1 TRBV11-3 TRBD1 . CASSIGQGVGNEQFF TGTGCCAGCAGCATAGGACAGGGGGTGGGGAATGAGCAGTTCTTC
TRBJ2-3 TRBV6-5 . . CASSAGIRSTDTQYF TGTGCCAGCAGTGCCGGGATTAGAAGCACAGATACGCAGTATTTT
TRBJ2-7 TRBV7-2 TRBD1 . CASSLGRTGALSEQYF TGTGCCAGCAGCTTAGGACGGACAGGGGCCTTGAGCGAGCAGTACTTC
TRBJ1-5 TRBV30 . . CAWSEGVSNQPQHF TGTGCCTGGAGTGAGGGGGTTAGCAATCAGCCCCAGCATTTT
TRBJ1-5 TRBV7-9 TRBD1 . CASSFKGADQPQHF TGTGCCAGCAGCTTCAAGGGGGCGGATCAGCCCCAGCATTTT
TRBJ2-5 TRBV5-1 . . CASSLWGVQETQYF TGCGCCAGCAGCTTGTGGGGGGTCCAAGAGACCCAGTACTTC
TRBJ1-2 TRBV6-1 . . CASSEAEGGYTF TGTGCCAGCAGTGAAGCAGAGGGTGGCTACACCTTC
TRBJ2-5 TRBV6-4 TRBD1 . CASSDPGKRDSIQETQYF TGTGCCAGCAGTGACCCAGGGAAACGGGACAGCATCCAAGAGACCCAGTACTTC
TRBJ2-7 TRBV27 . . CASSLLGRVEKYF TGTGCCAGCAGTTTATTAGGCAGGGTCGAAAAGTACTTC
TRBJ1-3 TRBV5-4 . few CASSLGGTSGNTIYF TGTGCCAGCAGCCTAGGAGGGACGTCCGGAAACACCATATATTTT
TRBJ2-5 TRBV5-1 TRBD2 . CASSLQAGWEETQYF TGCGCCAGCAGCTTACAAGCGGGATGGGAGGAGACCCAGTACTTC
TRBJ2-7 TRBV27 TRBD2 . CASSYSGAYEQYF TGTGCCAGCAGTTATAGCGGGGCGTACGAGCAGTACTTC
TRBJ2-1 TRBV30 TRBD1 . CAWSVRGQGEQFF TGTGCCTGGAGTGTAAGGGGGCAGGGTGAGCAGTTCTTC
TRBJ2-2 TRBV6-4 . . CASSASRVTGELFF TGTGCCAGCAGCGCGTCCAGGGTCACCGGGGAGCTGTTTTTT
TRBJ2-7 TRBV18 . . CASSPLKSDGTGSSYEQYF TGTGCCAGCTCACCGCTAAAATCAGACGGGACTGGCAGCTCCTACGAGCAGTACTTC
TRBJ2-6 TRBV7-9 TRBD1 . CASSATGTGPSGANVLTF TGTGCCAGCAGCGCTACCGGGACAGGACCCTCTGGGGCCAACGTCCTGACTTTC
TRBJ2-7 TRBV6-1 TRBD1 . CASSRDRVAYEQYF TGTGCCAGCAGTCGCGACAGGGTCGCCTACGAGCAGTACTTC
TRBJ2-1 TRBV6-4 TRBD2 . CASSRTSGAYNEQFF TGTGCCAGCAGCAGGACTAGCGGGGCGTACAATGAGCAGTTCTTC
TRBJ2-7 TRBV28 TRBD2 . CASSLSRGAGGAYEQYF TGTGCCAGCAGTTTATCGAGGGGAGCGGGAGGGGCCTACGAGCAGTACTTC
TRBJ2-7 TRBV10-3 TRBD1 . CAISRRGFVPGQGRYEQYF TGTGCCATCAGTCGGAGGGGCTTTGTACCGGGACAGGGTAGGTACGAGCAGTACTTC
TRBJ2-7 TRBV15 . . CATSIQGTEQYF TGTGCCACCAGCATACAGGGTACCGAGCAGTACTTC
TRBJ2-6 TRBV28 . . CASTSSAEANVLTF TGTGCCAGCACCTCTTCGGCGGAGGCCAACGTCCTGACTTTC
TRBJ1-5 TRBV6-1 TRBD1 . CASRVAGTGGQPQHF TGTGCCAGCAGAGTCGCCGGGACAGGGGGCCAGCCCCAGCATTTT
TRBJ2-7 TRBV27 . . CASSRLGFSYEQYF TGTGCCAGCAGCCGACTCGGGTTCTCCTACGAGCAGTACTTC
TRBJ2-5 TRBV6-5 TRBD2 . CASSPYQRGETQYF TGTGCCAGCAGTCCCTATCAGCGGGGTGAGACCCAGTACTTC
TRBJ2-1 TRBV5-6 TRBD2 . CASSPLSGGLGNEQFF TGTGCCAGCAGCCCCCTTAGCGGGGGGCTGGGGAATGAGCAGTTCTTC
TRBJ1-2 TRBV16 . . CASSEQGRNYGYTF TGTGCCAGCAGCGAACAGGGAAGGAACTATGGCTACACCTTC
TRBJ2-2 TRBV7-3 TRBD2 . CASSLRVLGGGAQNTGELFF TGTGCCAGCAGCTTAAGGGTCTTGGGCGGGGGGGCCCAGAACACCGGGGAGCTGTTTTTT
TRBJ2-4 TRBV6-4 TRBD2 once CASSATGNLTSVDIQYF TGTGCCAGCAGTGCCACGGGGAATTTAACTAGCGTGGACATTCAGTACTTC
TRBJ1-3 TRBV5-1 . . CASSLGTAGNTIYF TGCGCCAGCAGCTTAGGGACTGCTGGAAACACCATATATTTT
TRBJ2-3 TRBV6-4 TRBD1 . CASSDGGGDRGTDTQYF TGTGCCAGCAGTGACGGGGGTGGGGACAGAGGCACAGATACGCAGTATTTT